These 8 T cell receptor beta chains share one sample of origin, sequenced in a study of shared clonotypes between healthy human individuals. CD8 cells classed as naive were CD45RO-negative and positively selected for CCR7, excluding terminally differentiated effector memory CD45RA+ cells. Only in-frame clones appear in the TCRdb table, and some are missing; sequencing was by immunoSEQ multiplex PCR. The data show 550,000 to 600,000 clones, 95% to 98% seen once. The material sequenced was naive CD8+ T cells sorted from blood. The receptors stem from a man under 40 in good health.

As concerns this clone: A read error may produce the germline difference seen at one junction end. The genes are TRBV7-8 and TRBJ2-7, with D perhaps being TRBD1 or TRBD2 (6 bases each). There are 14 residues in the CDR3. Germline CDR1 is SGHVS and CDR2 is FQNEAQ. The CDR3 loop is CASSQGHPREMAFF. The CDR3 DNA sequence: TGTGCCAGCAGCCAGGGACACCCCCGGGAGATGGCCTTCTTC.

J is TRBJ1-3 and V is TRBV29-1; D might be TRBD1 (6 bases). V was clipped by 4 bases and J by 4 bases, with 17 bases between them. Per germline, CDR1 SQVTM and CDR2 ANQGSEA. CDR3 length equals 15 residues. This chain's CDR3 is CSVVSSGVKGNTIYF. DNA of the CDR3: TGCAGCGTTGTGTCCTCAGGGGTGAAGGGAAACACCATATATTTT.

The chain employs TRBV30 and TRBJ1-1, with unresolved D. The germline CDR1 and CDR2 sequences are GTSNPN and SVGIG (reference sequence). This CDR3 is 11 amino acids long. V lost 5 bases and J 4 bases, leaving 8 bases between the germline ends. The CDR3 here is CAWLQLTEAFF. CDR3 DNA: TGTGCCTGGCTCCAGCTCACTGAAGCTTTCTTT.

This sequence joins TRBV14 and TRBJ2-7; D unresolved. The CDR3 is 12 residues long. CDR1 is SGHDN and CDR2 is FVKESK in the germline V gene. Trimming pared 1 base from V and 7 bases from J, leaving 8 bases between. CDR3 sequence reads: CASSQGHDEQYF. CDR3 nucleotide sequence: TGTGCCAGCAGCCAAGGTCATGATGAGCAGTACTTC.

This chain links TRBV6-6 with TRBJ1-2; D is possibly TRBD1 (5 bases). The V end was cut by 6 bases, the J end by 2 bases, with 7 bases between. Per the germline V gene, CDR1 is MNHNY and CDR2 is SVGAGI (reference sequence). The CDR3 runs 12 residues. CDR3 sequence reads: CASSPGNYGYTF. In DNA, the CDR3 is TGTGCCAGCAGCCCAGGGAACTATGGCTACACCTTC.

The V and J genes are TRBV27 and TRBJ2-5; TRBD2 agrees at 7 bases. CDR1 and CDR2 from the germline V gene are MNHEY and SMNVEV (reference sequence). The junction had 4 bases not matched to a gene; V was cut back by 1 base and J by 2 bases. This CDR3 contains 15 residues. CDR3 bases: TGTGCCAGCAGTTTATTTGGAGCGGGGCAAGAGACCCAGTACTTC. Translating gives CASSLFGAGQETQYF.

The CDR3 nucleotides are TGTGCCAGCAGTGAAGGCAGGGGGCGCAACAATGAGCAGTTCTTC. Amino acid sequence: CASSEGRGRNNEQFF. The gene calls are TRBV25-1 and TRBJ2-1, with TRBD1 identical over 8 bases. This CDR3 spans 15 amino acids. Looked up from germline, CDR1 is MGHDK and CDR2 is SYGVNS. V lost 2 bases to trimming and J lost 5 bases; unmatched junction nucleotides: 5.

The chain couples TRBV4-2 to TRBJ2-7, with D possibly matching TRBD2 (5 bases). CDR3 length: 14 residues. Germline CDR1 LGHNA, CDR2 YNFKEQ. With 0 bases removed from V and 6 bases from J, the gap between germline ends came to 12 bases. CDR3 DNA: TGTGCCAGCAGCCAAGAAGTACCCGAGGGCGAGCAGTACTTC. Translated: CASSQEVPEGEQYF.